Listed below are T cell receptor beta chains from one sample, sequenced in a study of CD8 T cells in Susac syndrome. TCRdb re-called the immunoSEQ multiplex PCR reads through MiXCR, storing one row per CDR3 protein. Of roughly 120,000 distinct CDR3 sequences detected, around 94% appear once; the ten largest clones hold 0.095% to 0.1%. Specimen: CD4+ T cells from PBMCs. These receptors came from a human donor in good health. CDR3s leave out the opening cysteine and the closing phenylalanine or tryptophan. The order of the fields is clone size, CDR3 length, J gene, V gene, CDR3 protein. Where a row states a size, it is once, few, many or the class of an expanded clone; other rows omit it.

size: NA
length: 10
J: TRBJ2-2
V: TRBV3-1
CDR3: ASSFRPGELF

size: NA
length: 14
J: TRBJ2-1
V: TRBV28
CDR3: ASPPPLAGGPDEQF

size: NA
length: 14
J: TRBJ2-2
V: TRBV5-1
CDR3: ASSLNRGQGTGELF

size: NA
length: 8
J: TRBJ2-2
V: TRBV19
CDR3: ASWGGELF

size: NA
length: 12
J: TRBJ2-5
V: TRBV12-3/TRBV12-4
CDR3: ASSSGTSVETQY

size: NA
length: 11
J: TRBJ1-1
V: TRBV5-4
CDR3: ASSLEGRFEAF

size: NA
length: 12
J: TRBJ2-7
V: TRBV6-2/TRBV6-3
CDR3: ASSYWTRDSEQY

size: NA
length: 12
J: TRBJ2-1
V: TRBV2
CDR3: ASSGGTSGNEQF

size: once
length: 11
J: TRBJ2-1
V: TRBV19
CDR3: ASSPTRYNEQF

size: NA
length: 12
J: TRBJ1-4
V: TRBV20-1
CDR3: SAPQGATNEKLF